Presented here are 27 T cell receptor beta chains from one specimen sequenced in a study of blood T cell repertoires in COVID-19. The repertoire was sequenced with immunoSEQ multiplex PCR; TCRdb's copy has only in-frame clones and lacks some. Found here are roughly 41,000 clones, approximately 87% of them singletons; the top ten hold more than 15%. The sequenced sample consisted of peripheral blood. The origin of the receptors is a human donor in a cohort sampled during active COVID-19.

The chain couples TRBV2 to TRBJ2-7; 11 positions match TRBD2. Germline V gene sequence: CDR1 SNHLY, CDR2 FYNNEI. The CDR3 extends over 13 amino acids. For the CDR3, the DNA is TGTGCTACCCTAGCGGGAGGCTCCTACGAGCAGTACTTC. It codes for CATLAGGSYEQYF.

The chain combines TRBV5-1 with TRBJ2-2; tentative D call: TRBD2 (5 bases). V was shortened by 0 bases and J by 4 bases, with 13 bases between the two germline ends. The CDR3 covers 16 residues. The V gene's germline CDR1 is SGHRS and CDR2 YFSETQ. The CDR3 DNA sequence: TGCGCCAGCAGCTTGGCCGTCGGGGTGGGCACCGGGGAGCTGTTTTTT. Translation: CASSLAVGVGTGELFF.

V and J are TRBV5-1 and TRBJ1-1; 11 bases are a match to TRBD1. V trimming: 3 bases; J trimming: 4 bases; junction bases outside the gene matches: 8. Per germline, CDR1 SGHRS and CDR2 YFSETQ. The CDR3 totals 16 residues. CDR3 bases: TGCGCCAGCAGCTGGGACAGGGGGTATGGGGCCACTGAAGCTTTCTTT. Protein: CASSWDRGYGATEAFF. The complete variable domain, with remaining parts taken from reference TRBV5-1 and TRBJ1-1, reads KAGVTQTPRYLIKTRGQQVTLSCSPISGHRSVSWYQQTPGQGLQFLFEYFSETQRNKGNFPGRFSGRQFSNSRSEMNVSTLELGDSALYLCASSWDRGYGATEAFFGQGTRLTVV.

This chain joins TRBV19 and TRBJ2-7; D uncertain. V lost 3 bases and J 5 bases, leaving 11 bases between the germline ends. The germline V gene encodes CDR1 LNHDA and CDR2 SQIVND (reference sequence). This CDR3 is 13 amino acids long. The CDR3 here is CASSILVSDEQYF. In DNA form, the CDR3 reads TGTGCCAGTAGTATCCTGGTTTCGGACGAGCAGTACTTC.

This chain connects TRBV6-5 to TRBJ2-7; the match to TRBD1 covers 10 bases. Germline V lookup: CDR1 MNHEY, CDR2 SVGAGI. V lost 8 bases, J lost 0 bases, and 4 bases stayed unmatched. This CDR3 is 14 amino acids long. The CDR3 nucleotides read TGTGCCAGCCAGGGGGACAGGGGCTCCTACGAGCAGTACTTC. As protein: CASQGDRGSYEQYF.

This clone has a single count. The chain employs TRBV19 and TRBJ2-7; 7 bases line up with TRBD1. The length of the CDR3 is 14 residues. Trimming took 2 bases from V and 3 from J; bases not matched to a gene: 4. The germline V gene has CDR1 LNHDA and CDR2 SQIVND (reference sequence). Here the CDR3 DNA reads TGTGCCAGTAGTATACGGACAGGCTACTACGAGCAGTACTTC. This sequence encodes CASSIRTGYYEQYF.

The genes are TRBV4-1 and TRBJ1-1; D is possibly TRBD1 (5 bases). V lost 8 bases and J lost 4, with 14 bases in between. This CDR3 has 13 residues. Germline assignment: CDR1 MGHRA and CDR2 YSYEKL. CDR3 nucleotide sequence: TGCGCCAGCGGGGGGAACGTGTTCACTGAAGCTTTCTTT. Its translation is CASGGNVFTEAFF.

The V call is TRBV6-1, the J call TRBJ1-5; 8 positions agree with TRBD1. CDR1 MNHNS and CDR2 SASEGT come from the germline V gene. Trimming at V came to 0 bases and at J to 6 bases, leaving 10 bases not matched to a gene. CDR3 length: 17 amino acids. The CDR3 loop is CASSEALLGTGVQPQHF. In DNA form, the CDR3 reads TGTGCCAGCAGTGAAGCGCTTCTTGGGACAGGAGTTCAGCCCCAGCATTTT.

The chain is built from TRBV12-3 or TRBV12-4 and TRBJ1-5; the match to TRBD1 covers 9 bases. J gave up 7 bases and V 6 bases, and 1 base lay outside the gene matches. This CDR3 is 12 amino acids long. The DNA of the CDR3 is TGTGCCAGCAGGGGACAGGGACAGCCCCAGCATTTT. Translation gives CASRGQGQPQHF.

The chain combines TRBV10-3 with TRBJ1-1, with unresolved D. The CDR3 covers 13 residues. The germline V gene has CDR1 ENHRY and CDR2 SYGVKD. Trimming removed 4 bases at V and 3 bases at J, with 9 bases between. The CDR3 region is CAISARQDTEAFF. The CDR3 nucleotides read TGTGCCATCAGTGCCCGTCAGGACACTGAAGCTTTCTTT.

This clone occurred a few times. The chain couples TRBV9 to TRBJ2-7; TRBD2 might be the D (5 bases). The CDR3 sequence is 14 residues long. V lost 0 bases, J lost 6 bases, and 13 bases lay in between. Germline CDR1 and CDR2: SGDLS and YYNGEE. The chain's CDR3 is CASSVGGPAGEQYF. The CDR3, as DNA: TGTGCCAGCAGCGTAGGAGGTCCTGCGGGCGAGCAGTACTTC.

This clone qualifies as medium-sized. This chain connects TRBV19 to TRBJ1-5; TRBD1 matches at 7 bases. V gave up 1 base and J gave up 5 bases; unmatched junction bases: 5. The CDR3 contains 15 residues. From germline, CDR1 is LNHDA and CDR2 SQIVND (reference sequence). This CDR3 reads CASSIVGDRYQPQHF. The DNA of the CDR3 is TGTGCCAGTAGTATAGTGGGGGACAGATATCAGCCCCAGCATTTT.

As DNA, the CDR3 is TGTGCCAGCAGCCTAACTGGTTACAATGAGCAGTTCTTC. Residues: CASSLTGYNEQFF. This chain connects TRBV7-2 to TRBJ2-1; no clear D gene. This CDR3 is built from 13 residues. The germline gives CDR1 SGHTA, CDR2 FQGNSA. V gave up 5 bases and J gave up 4 bases, with 9 bases separating them.

The chain recombines TRBV6-5 with TRBJ1-2; a weak D match, TRBD1 (6 bases). Germline V CDR1 and CDR2: MNHEY, SVGAGI. The V gene lost 7 bases and the J gene lost 6 bases, with 15 bases spanning the gap. The CDR3 loop spans 13 amino acids. In nucleotides, the CDR3 is TGTGCCAGCACCACACAGGGAGAGGATGGCTACACCTTC. Residues: CASTTQGEDGYTF.

The genes are TRBV6-1 and TRBJ2-3; D might be TRBD2 (6 bases). Germline lookup yields CDR1 MNHNS and CDR2 SASEGT. This CDR3 spans 15 amino acids. Deletions cut 3 bases from V and 4 bases from J, with 14 bases between. In DNA form, the CDR3 reads TGTGCCAGCAGTGAGGGGGGAGGAGCAGCAGATACGCAGTATTTT. Translating it yields CASSEGGGAADTQYF.

CDR3 sequence: CAWSNRDRGGETQYF. The CDR3 DNA reads as TGTGCCTGGAGTAACCGGGACAGGGGAGGAGAGACCCAGTACTTC. The chain uses TRBV30 and TRBJ2-5, with 10 bases identical to TRBD1. Per germline, CDR1 GTSNPN and CDR2 SVGIG (reference sequence). This CDR3 is built from 15 residues. V lost 2 bases to trimming and J lost 4 bases; unmatched junction nucleotides: 7.

The genes are TRBV4-3 and TRBJ2-3; tentatively, D is TRBD2 (7 bases). The CDR3 runs to 16 residues. The V gene lost 0 bases and the J gene lost 4 bases, with 14 bases spanning the gap. Germline V CDR1 and CDR2: LGHNA, YSLEER. Written as DNA, the CDR3 is TGCGCCAGCAGCCAAGATTGGGGGGGCGGTTCAGATACGCAGTATTTT. Its translation: CASSQDWGGGSDTQYF.

V gene TRBV6-5 combines with J gene TRBJ1-1; D perhaps matches TRBD1 (5 bases). Trimming removed 6 bases at V and 1 base at J, with 12 bases between. CDR1 and CDR2 from the germline V gene are MNHEY and SVGAGI. The CDR3 covers 14 residues. For the CDR3, the DNA is TGTGCCAGCAGGCCCTCGGGGGAGAACACTGAAGCTTTCTTT. Protein product: CASRPSGENTEAFF.

This chain connects TRBV4-2 to TRBJ2-1; 10 bases map to TRBD2. The CDR3 is 16 amino acids. Trimming at V came to 1 base and at J to 8 bases, leaving 8 bases not matched to a gene. The V gene's germline CDR1 is LGHNA and CDR2 YNFKEQ. CDR3 sequence (DNA): TGTGCCAGCAGCCAAGTGTCTCAGCGGGGGGGCGATGAGCAGTTCTTC. This codes for CASSQVSQRGGDEQFF.

This clone was seen once. The chain recombines TRBV2 with TRBJ1-2; D is possibly TRBD1 (5 bases). Looked up from germline, CDR1 is SNHLY and CDR2 is FYNNEI. CDR3 length equals 12 residues. V was trimmed by 3 bases and J by 5 bases, leaving 7 bases between them. CDR3 loop: CASSETEYGYTF. CDR3 DNA: TGTGCCAGCAGTGAGACAGAGTATGGCTACACCTTC.

V gene TRBV2 combines with J gene TRBJ2-7; the match to TRBD2 covers 14 bases. J lost 5 bases, V lost 6 bases, and 3 bases had no gene match. From germline, CDR1 is SNHLY and CDR2 FYNNEI. The CDR3 spans 14 residues. The chain's CDR3 is CASRPGLAGDEQYF. Written as DNA, the CDR3 is TGTGCCAGCAGACCGGGACTAGCGGGAGACGAGCAGTACTTC.

J is TRBJ2-5 and V is TRBV7-6; 7 positions agree with TRBD2. This CDR3 has 16 amino acids. Germline V gene data show CDR1 as SGHVS and CDR2 as FNYEAQ. The V and J ends lost 4 bases and 1 base, in that order; junction bases with no gene match: 9. CDR3: CASSSLGAGSQETQYF. The DNA for the CDR3 is TGTGCCAGCAGCTCCCTAGGAGCGGGGAGCCAAGAGACCCAGTACTTC.

The chain uses TRBV5-4 and TRBJ2-7; TRBD1 aligns across 9 bases. CDR1 is SGHNT, CDR2 YYREEE, per germline (reference sequence). The V segment lost 4 bases and the J segment 2 bases; nucleotides outside the gene matches: 7. This CDR3 spans 15 amino acids. The CDR3 spells CASSLDRGATYEQYF. The CDR3 DNA reads as TGTGCCAGCAGCCTGGACAGGGGAGCAACCTACGAGCAGTACTTC. The full variable domain, in which reference TRBV5-4 and TRBJ2-7 provide the parts outside the CDR3, is ETGVTQSPTHLIKTRGQQVTLRCSSQSGHNTVSWYQQALGQGPQFIFQYYREEENGRGNFPPRFSGLQFPNYSSELNVNALELDDSALYLCASSLDRGATYEQYFGPGTRLTVT.

The rearrangement links TRBV19 to TRBJ2-2, with D unclear. The CDR3 is made up of 16 amino acids. V was shortened by 5 bases and J by 5 bases, with 18 bases between the two germline ends. Germline values: CDR1 LNHDA, CDR2 SQIVND (reference sequence). This CDR3 reads CASSSRLPRNTGELFF. For the CDR3, the DNA is TGTGCCAGTAGTTCCCGACTCCCTCGAAATACCGGGGAGCTGTTTTTT.

The rearrangement joins TRBV7-2 to TRBJ1-3; D remains unclear. From germline, CDR1 is SGHTA and CDR2 FQGNSA. V was pared by 4 bases and J by 0 bases, with 10 bases between. The CDR3 spans 15 residues. The CDR3 loop is CASSWTASSGNTIYF. The CDR3, as DNA: TGTGCCAGCAGCTGGACTGCCTCCTCTGGAAACACCATATATTTT.

The chain carries TRBV10-1 and TRBJ2-1; TRBD1 might be the D (6 bases). CDR1 is WNHNN, CDR2 SYGVQD, per germline (reference sequence). V lost 10 bases and J 10 bases, leaving 20 bases between the germline ends. The CDR3 sequence is 13 residues long. CDR3 sequence (DNA): TGCGCCACCTCCGCGACGGGTACAGGGGAGCAGTTCTTC. This sequence encodes CATSATGTGEQFF.

As for this clone: The sample has other DNA sequences that encode this CDR3 too. The V gene is TRBV30, the J gene TRBJ1-5, with a possible D match to TRBD1 (5 bases). From germline, CDR1 is GTSNPN and CDR2 SVGIG (reference sequence). Trimming left V 2 bases short and J 7 bases short, with 12 bases between. There are 13 residues in the CDR3. The CDR3 DNA is TGTGCCTGGAGTTCGGGGGTGGGGCAGCCCCAGCATTTT. Amino acid sequence: CAWSSGVGQPQHF.